The rows below give T cell receptor beta chains drawn from one sample of a study of blood T cell repertoires in COVID-19. The data were produced by immunoSEQ multiplex PCR, yet TCRdb's version contains in-frame clones alone and is incomplete. The sample has tens of thousands of clones; 80% are singletons. Sequences were obtained from peripheral blood. The receptors were sampled from a woman in her 70s with acute or convalescent COVID-19. Both conserved end residues are part of each CDR3. Each record gives: J gene, V gene, D gene, clone size, CDR3 DNA, CDR3 protein. A D gene is named only where the DNA matches it firmly. Where a row states a size, it is once, few, many or the class of an expanded clone; other rows omit it.

TRBJ2-7 TRBV11-2 TRBD1 . TGTGCCAGCAGCTTATCCGGACAGGCCTACGAGCAGTACTTC CASSLSGQAYEQYF
TRBJ1-5 TRBV19 . once TGTGCCAGTAGTATGTGGCAGGGCGGGAGACAGCCCCAGCATTTT CASSMWQGGRQPQHF
TRBJ1-2 TRBV7-9 TRBD1 few TGTGCCAGCAGCGCATCACAGGGGGCGCATGGCTACACCTTC CASSASQGAHGYTF
TRBJ2-2 TRBV6-2/TRBV6-3 TRBD2 . TGTGCCAGCAGTCGGACTAGCCTCGGGGAGCTGTTTTTT CASSRTSLGELFF
TRBJ2-1 TRBV7-3 . . TGTGCCAGCAGCTTGGGGCGCGCAGGGAATAATGAGCAGTTCTTC CASSLGRAGNNEQFF
TRBJ2-1 TRBV4-2 . . TGTGCCAGCGGAGGGGCCCGCGGGCAGTTCTTC CASGGARGQFF
TRBJ2-5 TRBV12-5 TRBD1 . TGTGCTAGTGGCCCTTCCGGGACAGGGGATGGGACCCAGTACTTC CASGPSGTGDGTQYF
TRBJ1-5 TRBV7-2 TRBD1 . TGTGCCAGCAGCTCCGGGACAGCTCATCAGCCCCAGCATTTT CASSSGTAHQPQHF
TRBJ2-7 TRBV2 TRBD1 . TGTGCCAGCGGGGGACAGGTCTCCTACGAGCAGTACTTC CASGGQVSYEQYF
TRBJ2-7 TRBV9 . . TGTGCCAGCAGCGTAGCGACAGTCTCCTACGAGCAGTACTTC CASSVATVSYEQYF
TRBJ1-2 TRBV6-1 TRBD1 . TGTGCCAGCAGTGCAAGACCGGGACAGGGACCATCGTATGGCTACACCTTC CASSARPGQGPSYGYTF
TRBJ2-3 TRBV10-3 TRBD2 . TGTGCCATCAGTCATCCGACTAGCGGGGGGGCAGGGATTGTCACAGATACGCAGTATTTT CAISHPTSGGAGIVTDTQYF
TRBJ1-6 TRBV6-5 . . TGTGCCAGCAGTTACTCACGGGAGATTGGTTCACCCCTCCACTTT CASSYSREIGSPLHF
TRBJ1-2 TRBV2 . . TGTGCCAGCAGGCCCTGGTCCCAGGGGTATGGCTACACCTTC CASRPWSQGYGYTF
TRBJ2-5 TRBV9 TRBD2 . TGTGCCAGCAGCATTAGCGGGGGGGATCAAGAGACCCAGTACTTC CASSISGGDQETQYF
TRBJ2-7 TRBV6-6 TRBD2 . TGTGCCAGCAGTCCGGGACTAGCGGGGGCCCTCCCCTACGAGCAGTACTTC CASSPGLAGALPYEQYF
TRBJ2-7 TRBV11-3 . once TGTGCCAGCAGCTTAGACCCCTCGAGGTCCTACGAGCAGTACTTC CASSLDPSRSYEQYF
TRBJ2-1 TRBV7-9 TRBD2 . TGTGCCAGCAGCTTAGTGAGACTAGCGGACAATGAGCAGTTCTTC CASSLVRLADNEQFF
TRBJ2-5 TRBV24-1 . . TGTGGCCGGCCGGGGGGCGGGGAGACCCAGTACTTC CGRPGGGETQYF
TRBJ1-6 TRBV12-3/TRBV12-4 . . TGTGCCAGCAGCGGACAGAATAATTCACCCCTCCACTTT CASSGQNNSPLHF
TRBJ1-2 TRBV24-1 TRBD1 . TGTGCCACCAGTGATCTCCAGGGGGCAGGCGGCTACACCTTC CATSDLQGAGGYTF
TRBJ2-5 TRBV9 TRBD2 . TGTGCCAGCAGCGTAGATCGGGGGACTAGCGCTGACCAAGAGACCCAGTACTTC CASSVDRGTSADQETQYF
TRBJ2-1 TRBV7-8 TRBD2 . TGTGCCAGCAGCTCATTTAGCGGGGAGTCCTACAATGAGCAGTTCTTC CASSSFSGESYNEQFF
TRBJ2-2 TRBV7-9 TRBD1 . TGTGCCAGCAGCTCTGGACAGGGTTGGACCGGGGAGCTGTTTTTT CASSSGQGWTGELFF
TRBJ2-3 TRBV6-5 . . TGTGCCAGCAGGTCCCAGGGTGCAGATACGCAGTATTTT CASRSQGADTQYF
TRBJ1-2 TRBV24-1 . . TGTGCCACCAGTGATCCGACAGGTTATGGCTACACCTTC CATSDPTGYGYTF
TRBJ1-1 TRBV12-3/TRBV12-4 . . TGTGCCAGCAGTTTCGGTCCTGAAGCTTTCTTT CASSFGPEAFF
TRBJ2-3 TRBV24-1 . . TGTGCCACCAGTGATTTCGTGACAGGAAGCACAGATACGCAGTATTTT CATSDFVTGSTDTQYF
TRBJ2-7 TRBV7-9 . . TGTGCCAGCAGCTTAAATATCCGGGAAACCCAGTACTTC CASSLNIRETQYF
TRBJ1-2 TRBV2 . . TGTGCCAGCAGTGAGGGGGCCGGAAGATATGGCTACACCTTC CASSEGAGRYGYTF
TRBJ2-3 TRBV6-5 . . TGTGCCAGCCAGAGCACAGATACGCAGTATTTT CASQSTDTQYF
TRBJ1-1 TRBV18 TRBD1 . TGTGCCAGCTCACCGGGGACAGTGAACACTGAAGCTTTCTTT CASSPGTVNTEAFF
TRBJ1-4 TRBV4-1 . . TGCGCCAGCTCCCCGGGGAGGCAAGAAAAACTGTTTTTT CASSPGRQEKLFF
TRBJ1-3 TRBV5-6 . . TGTGCCAGCAGCTTATTTATTGCAGAAAACACCATATATTTT CASSLFIAENTIYF
TRBJ1-1 TRBV27 . . TGTGCCAGCAGAACACAGGGTTCCAGTGAAGCTTTCTTT CASRTQGSSEAFF
TRBJ2-1 TRBV7-3 TRBD2 . TGTGCCAGCAGCTTCTTCGCGGGGGTAGGGAATGAGCAGTTCTTC CASSFFAGVGNEQFF
TRBJ1-1 TRBV18 . many TGTGCCAGCTCACCACCTCGGGAGGGCATGAACACTGAAGCTTTCTTT CASSPPREGMNTEAFF